Listed below are T cell receptor beta chains from one sample, sequenced in a study of blood T cells in healthy people across ages. MiXCR, applied by TCRdb to the 5' RACE reads, yields one record per CDR3 protein. The top ten clones hold 4% of a sample with 1.5 million to 1.9 million distinct CDR3 sequences, about 45% of them seen once. The specimen sequenced was blood. The source of these receptors is a woman aged 18-29 years in good health. The CDR3 runs from the conserved cysteine through the conserved F or W. The order of the fields is V gene, D gene, J gene, CDR3 protein. The D gene is left open where the match is weak.

V: TRBV7-9; D: .; J: .; CDR3: CASTPGAGKAKNIQYF
V: TRBV11-1; D: .; J: .; CDR3: CASSCGGWREQYF
V: TRBV7-2; D: .; J: TRBJ2-7; CDR3: CASSLVVGVGEQYF
V: TRBV28; D: TRBD1; J: TRBJ1-5; CDR3: CASRPGTGAANQPQHF
V: TRBV3-1; D: .; J: TRBJ1-2; CDR3: CASSYGENGYTF
V: TRBV20-1; D: .; J: TRBJ1-1; CDR3: CSARWTPMNTEAFF
V: TRBV12-3/TRBV12-4; D: TRBD2; J: TRBJ2-3; CDR3: CASTPRLAGGGTQYF
V: TRBV7-2; D: .; J: TRBJ2-1; CDR3: CASSPYQESNEQFF
V: TRBV4-1; D: TRBD1; J: TRBJ1-5; CDR3: CASSQEWGQSNQPQHF
V: TRBV21-1; D: .; J: TRBJ2-7; CDR3: CASSQGVGSYNEQYF
V: TRBV9; D: .; J: TRBJ1-2; CDR3: CASSELPPSAGYTF
V: TRBV10-3; D: TRBD1; J: TRBJ2-1; CDR3: CAISAGQGIHNERFF
V: TRBV12-5; D: .; J: TRBJ2-5; CDR3: CASGPEGTQYF
V: TRBV7-2; D: .; J: .; CDR3: CASSYRQAYNEQYF
V: TRBV20-1; D: .; J: TRBJ1-1; CDR3: CSVTGGRATEAFF
V: TRBV7-2; D: .; J: TRBJ2-1; CDR3: CASSLALWGREQFF
V: TRBV6-2/TRBV6-3; D: TRBD2; J: TRBJ2-2; CDR3: CASSYVAGITGELFF
V: TRBV12-3/TRBV12-4; D: TRBD2; J: TRBJ2-3; CDR3: CASSRTSGRMDTQYF
V: TRBV6-5; D: .; J: TRBJ2-1; CDR3: CASSYGWETQFF
V: TRBV7-3; D: .; J: TRBJ1-6; CDR3: CASSLNGGYNSPLHF
V: TRBV12-5; D: .; J: TRBJ1-5; CDR3: CASGLVRRGVHQPQHF
V: TRBV6-6; D: TRBD1; J: TRBJ1-2; CDR3: CASTPRQGANGYTF
V: TRBV20-1; D: .; J: TRBJ1-2; CDR3: CSAWTEIYGYTF
V: TRBV28; D: .; J: TRBJ2-5; CDR3: CASSLSYKRETQYF
V: TRBV29-1; D: TRBD1; J: TRBJ2-3; CDR3: CSVETGDLSTDTQYF
V: TRBV29-1; D: .; J: TRBJ2-3; CDR3: CSVDPQGPGTDTQYF
V: TRBV7-2; D: TRBD1; J: TRBJ1-2; CDR3: CASSFTGGNGYTF
V: TRBV25-1; D: .; J: TRBJ1-1; CDR3: CASTPQGLNTEAFF
V: TRBV6-2/TRBV6-3; D: .; J: TRBJ2-1; CDR3: CASMADPHNEQFF
V: TRBV4-1; D: .; J: TRBJ2-7; CDR3: CASSQGPQDILSIGNEQYF
V: TRBV12-3/TRBV12-4; D: .; J: TRBJ2-2; CDR3: CASTKRAGELFF
V: TRBV5-1; D: .; J: TRBJ2-5; CDR3: CASSRDSTSILQYF
V: TRBV7-2; D: .; J: TRBJ2-1; CDR3: CASSLNLQGGELFF
V: TRBV6-2/TRBV6-3; D: .; J: TRBJ1-2; CDR3: CASNDRTGGYTF
V: TRBV28; D: .; J: .; CDR3: CASTSPSYEQYF
V: TRBV6-2/TRBV6-3; D: TRBD2; J: TRBJ2-3; CDR3: CASSLISGRSDTQYF
V: TRBV12-3/TRBV12-4; D: .; J: TRBJ2-1; CDR3: CASSPWGDYNEQFF
V: TRBV6-5; D: TRBD2; J: TRBJ2-7; CDR3: CAGSYSGLAGAYEQYF
V: TRBV24-1; D: TRBD1; J: TRBJ1-4; CDR3: CATSETGNNEKLFF
V: TRBV9; D: TRBD1; J: TRBJ2-7; CDR3: CASSVATGGPYEQYF
V: TRBV12-3/TRBV12-4; D: .; J: TRBJ1-2; CDR3: CASLSAFYGYTF
V: TRBV7-4; D: .; J: TRBJ2-7; CDR3: CASSLNSVEGTYEQYF
V: TRBV12-5; D: TRBD2; J: TRBJ2-3; CDR3: CASGLAGGYTQYF
V: TRBV27; D: TRBD1; J: TRBJ1-1; CDR3: CATSDRVGVRAFF
V: TRBV4-3; D: .; J: TRBJ2-7; CDR3: CASGQDGGLSTQYF
V: TRBV20-1; D: .; J: TRBJ2-1; CDR3: CSARDQNSYNEQFF
V: TRBV4-1; D: .; J: TRBJ1-2; CDR3: CASSPHEGRLIRGYTF
V: TRBV4-1; D: TRBD1; J: TRBJ2-3; CDR3: CASSQRTGPSTDTQYF
V: TRBV3-1; D: TRBD1; J: TRBJ2-3; CDR3: CASSHRQGPTDTQYF
V: TRBV27; D: .; J: TRBJ1-5; CDR3: CASSSGFNQPQHF
V: TRBV20-1; D: .; J: TRBJ1-2; CDR3: CSARDPRQGSGYTF
V: TRBV6-6; D: .; J: .; CDR3: CARSPEGTQYF
V: TRBV10-3; D: .; J: TRBJ2-7; CDR3: CAISGTQVYEQYF
V: TRBV7-8; D: TRBD2; J: TRBJ2-3; CDR3: CASSLGATSGHTDTQYF
V: TRBV28; D: TRBD1; J: TRBJ1-5; CDR3: CASSPSSGGNQPQHF